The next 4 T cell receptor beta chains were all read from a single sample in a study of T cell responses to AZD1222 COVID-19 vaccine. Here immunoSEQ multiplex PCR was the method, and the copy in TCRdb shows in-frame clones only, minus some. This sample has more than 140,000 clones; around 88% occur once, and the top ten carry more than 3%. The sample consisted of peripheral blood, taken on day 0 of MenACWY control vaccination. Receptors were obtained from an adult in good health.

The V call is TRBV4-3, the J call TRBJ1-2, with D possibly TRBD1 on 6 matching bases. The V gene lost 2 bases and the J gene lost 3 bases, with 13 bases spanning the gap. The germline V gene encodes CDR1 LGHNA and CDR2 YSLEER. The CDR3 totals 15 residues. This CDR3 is CASSQLAGAHYGYTF. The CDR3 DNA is TGCGCCAGCAGCCAACTGGCAGGGGCACACTATGGCTACACCTTC.

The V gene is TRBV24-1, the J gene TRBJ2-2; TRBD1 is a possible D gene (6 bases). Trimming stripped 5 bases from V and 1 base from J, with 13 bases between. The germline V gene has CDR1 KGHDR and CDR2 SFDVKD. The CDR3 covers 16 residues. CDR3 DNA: TGTGCCACCAGTGGTTACGGACAGCTGAACACCGGGGAGCTGTTTTTT. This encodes CATSGYGQLNTGELFF.

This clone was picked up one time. CDR3 in amino acids: CASSLNSGSYNEQFF. As DNA, the CDR3 is TGTGCCAGCAGCTTAAATAGCGGATCCTACAATGAGCAGTTCTTC. The genes are TRBV11-1 and TRBJ2-1, with D possibly matching TRBD2 (6 bases). CDR3 length equals 15 residues. Looked up from germline, CDR1 is SGHAT and CDR2 is FQDESV (reference sequence). Deletions cut 2 bases from V and 1 base from J, with 9 bases between.

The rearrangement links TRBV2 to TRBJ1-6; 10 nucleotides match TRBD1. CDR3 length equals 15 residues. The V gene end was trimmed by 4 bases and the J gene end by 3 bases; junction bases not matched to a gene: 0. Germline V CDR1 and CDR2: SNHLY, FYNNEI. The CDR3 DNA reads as TGTGCCAGCAGTGGGACAGGGGGCTATAATTCACCCCTCCACTTT. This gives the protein CASSGTGGYNSPLHF.